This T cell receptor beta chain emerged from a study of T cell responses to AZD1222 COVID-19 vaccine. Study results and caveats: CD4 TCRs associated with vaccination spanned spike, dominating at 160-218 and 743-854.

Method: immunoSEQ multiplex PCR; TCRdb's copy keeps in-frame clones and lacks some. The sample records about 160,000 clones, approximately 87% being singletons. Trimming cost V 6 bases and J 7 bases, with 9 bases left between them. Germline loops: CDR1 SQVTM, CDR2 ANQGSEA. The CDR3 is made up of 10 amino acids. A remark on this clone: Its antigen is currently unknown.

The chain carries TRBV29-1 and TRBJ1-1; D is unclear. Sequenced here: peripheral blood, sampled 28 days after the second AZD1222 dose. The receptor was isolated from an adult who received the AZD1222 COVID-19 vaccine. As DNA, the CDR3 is TGCAGCGTCCAGTTGGTTGAAGCTTTCTTT. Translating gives CSVQLVEAFF. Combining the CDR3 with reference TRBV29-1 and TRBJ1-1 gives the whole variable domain SAVISQKPSRDICQRGTSLTIQCQVDSQVTMMFWYRQQPGQSLTLIATANQGSEATYESGFVIDKFPISRPNLTFSTLTVSNMSPEDSSIYLCSVQLVEAFFGQGTRLTVV.